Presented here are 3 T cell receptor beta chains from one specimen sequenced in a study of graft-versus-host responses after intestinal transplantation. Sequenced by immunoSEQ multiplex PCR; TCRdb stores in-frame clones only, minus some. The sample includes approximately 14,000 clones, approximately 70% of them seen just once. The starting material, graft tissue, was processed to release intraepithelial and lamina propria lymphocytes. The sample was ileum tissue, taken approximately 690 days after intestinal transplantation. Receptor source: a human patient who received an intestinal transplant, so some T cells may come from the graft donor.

The CDR3 region has the DNA TGTGCCAGCAGCTTAGGGGGGACTAATGAAAAACTGTTTTTT. Protein product: CASSLGGTNEKLFF. The V call is TRBV7-6, the J call TRBJ1-4, with D possibly being TRBD1 (5 bases). The CDR3 is 14 amino acids. From germline, CDR1 is SGHVS and CDR2 FNYEAQ. The V end was cut by 1 base, the J end by 2 bases, with 5 bases between.

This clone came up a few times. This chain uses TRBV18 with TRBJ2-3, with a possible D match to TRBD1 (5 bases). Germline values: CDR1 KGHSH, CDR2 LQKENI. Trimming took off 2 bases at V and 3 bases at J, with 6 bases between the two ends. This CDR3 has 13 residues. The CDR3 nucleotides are TGTGCCAGCTCACCAAGGGGTACAGATACGCAGTATTTT. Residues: CASSPRGTDTQYF. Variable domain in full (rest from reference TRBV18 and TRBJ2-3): NAGVMQNPRHLVRRRGQEARLRCSPMKGHSHVYWYRQLPEEGLKFMVYLQKENIIDESGMPKERFSAEFPKEGPSILRIQQVVRGDSAAYFCASSPRGTDTQYFGPGTRLTVL.

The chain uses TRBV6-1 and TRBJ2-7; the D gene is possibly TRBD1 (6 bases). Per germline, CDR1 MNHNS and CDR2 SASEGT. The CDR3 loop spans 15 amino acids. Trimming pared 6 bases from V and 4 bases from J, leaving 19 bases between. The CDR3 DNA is TGTGCCAGCAGGGCGGACAGACCATCTGGGTACGAGCAGTACTTC. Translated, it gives CASRADRPSGYEQYF.